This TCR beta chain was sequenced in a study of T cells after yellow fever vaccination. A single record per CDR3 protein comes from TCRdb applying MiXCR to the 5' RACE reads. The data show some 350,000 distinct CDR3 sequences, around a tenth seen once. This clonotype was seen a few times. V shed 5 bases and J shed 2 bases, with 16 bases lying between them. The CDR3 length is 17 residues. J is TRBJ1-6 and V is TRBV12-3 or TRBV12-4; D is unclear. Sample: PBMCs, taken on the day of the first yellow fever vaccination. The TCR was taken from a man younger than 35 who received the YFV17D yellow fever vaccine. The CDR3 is CASSPRLSTPYNSPLHF. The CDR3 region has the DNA TGTGCCAGCAGTCCCCGATTAAGTACGCCCTATAATTCACCCCTCCACTTT.